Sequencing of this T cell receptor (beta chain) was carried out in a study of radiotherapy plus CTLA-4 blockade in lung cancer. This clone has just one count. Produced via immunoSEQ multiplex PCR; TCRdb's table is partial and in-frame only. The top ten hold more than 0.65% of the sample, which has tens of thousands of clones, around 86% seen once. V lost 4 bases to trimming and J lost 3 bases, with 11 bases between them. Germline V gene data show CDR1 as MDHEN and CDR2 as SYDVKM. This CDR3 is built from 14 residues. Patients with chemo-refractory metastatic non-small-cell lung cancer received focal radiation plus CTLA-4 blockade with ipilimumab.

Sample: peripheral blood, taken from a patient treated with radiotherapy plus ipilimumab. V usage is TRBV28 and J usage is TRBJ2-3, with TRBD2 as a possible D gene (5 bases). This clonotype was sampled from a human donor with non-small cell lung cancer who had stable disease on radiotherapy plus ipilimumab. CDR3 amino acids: CASSSSGGTDTQYF. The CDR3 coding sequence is TGTGCCAGCAGTTCCTCTGGCGGGACAGATACGCAGTATTTT.